This TCR beta chain comes out of a study of blood T cell repertoires in COVID-19. J gave up 2 bases and V 1 base, and 3 bases lay outside the gene matches. Germline lookup yields CDR1 SGHAT and CDR2 FQNNGV. The CDR3 is 15 amino acids. Participants were aged about 18 to 100 years from around 26 US areas. The repertoire was sequenced with immunoSEQ multiplex PCR; TCRdb's copy has only in-frame clones and lacks some. The sample shows some 360,000 clones, 85% to 90% of them seen only once. The chain couples TRBV11-2 to TRBJ2-5; TRBD2 matches at 8 bases. The specimen was PBMCs or T cells enriched from blood (not recorded which). The source is a woman aged 30 to 39 who had been exposed to COVID-19. CDR3 loop: CASSLATSAQETQYF. The DNA of the CDR3 is TGTGCCAGCAGCTTAGCGACTAGCGCTCAAGAGACCCAGTACTTC.